One TCR beta chain is described in this entry. Its antigen remains unknown. The PCR contained 60 Vbeta and 13 Jbeta primers. Generated by immunoSEQ multiplex PCR, the TCRdb table keeps only in-frame clones and is missing some. The data contain more than 150,000 clones, around 73% of them singletons. The data originate from a study of cytomegalovirus exposure and HLA in healthy donors. Whole-study findings and limits: Among CMV-associated TCR beta chains, most appeared HLA-restricted in a later analysis.

Germline V gives CDR1 SEHNR, CDR2 FQNEAQ (reference sequence). The CDR3 totals 11 residues. V lost 8 bases and J lost 4, with 8 bases in between. This TCR was sampled from a male donor in good health and CMV-seronegative. The V gene is TRBV7-9, the J gene TRBJ1-2; TRBD1 might be the D (6 bases). The sequenced material came from PBMCs. This CDR3 reads CASGTPYGYTF. The CDR3, as DNA: TGTGCCAGCGGGACACCCTATGGCTACACCTTC. Filled out from reference TRBV7-9 and TRBJ1-2, the complete variable domain reads DTGVSQNPRHKITKRGQNVTFRCDPISEHNRLYWYRQTLGQGPEFLTYFQNEAQLEKSRLLSDRFSAERPKGSFSTLEIQRTEQGDSAMYLCASGTPYGYTFGSGTRLTVV.